These T cell receptor beta chains were read from a single sample in a study of blood T cell repertoires in COVID-19. TCRdb's table, derived via immunoSEQ multiplex PCR, lists solely in-frame clones and lacks some. The sample lists a few hundred thousand clones; around 90% were seen once. The source material was PBMCs or T cells enriched from blood (not recorded which). Receptors originate from a woman aged 50 to 65 who had recovered from COVID-19. CDR3s include the opening cysteine and the closing phenylalanine or tryptophan. Fields, in order: clone size, J gene, D gene, V gene, CDR3 protein, CDR3 DNA. The D gene is left open where the match is weak. A row's size may be missing; if present it is once, few, many or a size class.

clone_size: .
j_call: TRBJ2-5
d_call: TRBD2
v_call: TRBV2
cdr3_aa: CASREREGLETQYF
cdr3_nt: TGTGCCAGCAGAGAGCGGGAGGGCCTTGAGACCCAGTACTTC

clone_size: .
j_call: TRBJ2-1
d_call: .
v_call: TRBV2
cdr3_aa: CASVLAPTYNEQFF
cdr3_nt: TGTGCCAGCGTTCTAGCGCCTACCTACAATGAGCAGTTCTTC

clone_size: .
j_call: TRBJ2-2
d_call: TRBD2
v_call: TRBV6-6
cdr3_aa: CASSRDPRTSHTGELFF
cdr3_nt: TGTGCCAGCAGTCGAGACCCTAGGACTAGTCACACCGGGGAGCTGTTTTTT

clone_size: .
j_call: TRBJ2-1
d_call: TRBD2
v_call: TRBV3-1/TRBV3-2
cdr3_aa: CASSQGGLAGGGNEQFF
cdr3_nt: TGTGCCAGCAGCCAAGGGGGGCTAGCGGGAGGCGGCAATGAGCAGTTCTTC

clone_size: .
j_call: TRBJ2-1
d_call: .
v_call: TRBV27
cdr3_aa: CASSLVFQGNEQFF
cdr3_nt: TGTGCCAGCAGTTTGGTGTTCCAGGGGAATGAGCAGTTCTTC

clone_size: .
j_call: TRBJ2-7
d_call: TRBD2
v_call: TRBV2
cdr3_aa: CASSETSGSYEQYF
cdr3_nt: TGTGCCAGCAGTGAGACTAGCGGGAGTTACGAGCAGTACTTC

clone_size: .
j_call: TRBJ1-5
d_call: .
v_call: TRBV5-1
cdr3_aa: CASSWQGLEPQHF
cdr3_nt: TGCGCCAGCAGCTGGCAGGGTTTGGAGCCCCAGCATTTT

clone_size: .
j_call: TRBJ1-6
d_call: TRBD1
v_call: TRBV2
cdr3_aa: CASIGTGLSGSPLHF
cdr3_nt: TGTGCCAGCATCGGGACAGGGCTTTCGGGATCACCCCTCCACTTT

clone_size: .
j_call: TRBJ2-7
d_call: .
v_call: TRBV29-1
cdr3_aa: CSVEDRGTYEQYF
cdr3_nt: TGCAGCGTTGAAGATAGAGGGACCTACGAGCAGTACTTC

clone_size: .
j_call: TRBJ2-3
d_call: TRBD1
v_call: TRBV7-8
cdr3_aa: CASSRLDRGRTDTQYF
cdr3_nt: TGTGCCAGCAGCCGCCTGGACAGGGGACGCACAGATACGCAGTATTTT

clone_size: .
j_call: TRBJ2-3
d_call: TRBD1
v_call: TRBV7-9
cdr3_aa: CASSPDRGWTDTQYF
cdr3_nt: TGTGCCAGCAGCCCAGACAGGGGTTGGACAGATACGCAGTATTTT

clone_size: .
j_call: TRBJ1-1
d_call: TRBD1
v_call: TRBV27
cdr3_aa: CASKPGQANTEAFF
cdr3_nt: TGTGCCAGCAAACCGGGACAGGCGAACACTGAAGCTTTCTTT

clone_size: .
j_call: TRBJ1-1
d_call: TRBD1
v_call: TRBV29-1
cdr3_aa: CSVEETGKAFF
cdr3_nt: TGCAGCGTTGAGGAGACAGGGAAAGCTTTCTTT

clone_size: .
j_call: TRBJ2-1
d_call: TRBD1
v_call: TRBV18
cdr3_aa: CASSLQGANRLNEQFF
cdr3_nt: TGTGCCAGCTCACTACAGGGGGCAAATAGGCTCAATGAGCAGTTCTTC

clone_size: .
j_call: TRBJ2-1
d_call: .
v_call: TRBV6-5
cdr3_aa: CASSPPQGNEQFF
cdr3_nt: TGTGCCAGCAGCCCCCCGCAGGGCAATGAGCAGTTCTTC

clone_size: .
j_call: TRBJ2-1
d_call: TRBD2
v_call: TRBV27
cdr3_aa: CASSLSGVAGFSYNEQFF
cdr3_nt: TGTGCCAGCAGTTTATCGGGGGTAGCGGGCTTCTCCTACAATGAGCAGTTCTTC

clone_size: .
j_call: TRBJ1-4
d_call: .
v_call: TRBV19
cdr3_aa: CASSPGQNEKLFF
cdr3_nt: TGTGCCAGTAGTCCTGGACAGAATGAAAAACTGTTTTTT

clone_size: once
j_call: TRBJ2-3
d_call: .
v_call: TRBV9
cdr3_aa: CASSVGAGGKRGDTQYF
cdr3_nt: TGTGCCAGCAGCGTAGGCGCGGGTGGGAAGAGGGGGGATACGCAGTATTTT

clone_size: few
j_call: TRBJ1-1
d_call: TRBD1
v_call: TRBV28
cdr3_aa: CASKIGGADTEAFF
cdr3_nt: TGTGCCAGCAAAATAGGGGGCGCGGACACTGAAGCTTTCTTT

clone_size: .
j_call: TRBJ1-6
d_call: .
v_call: TRBV7-9
cdr3_aa: CASSLLAGENSPLHF
cdr3_nt: TGTGCCAGCAGCTTATTGGCAGGGGAAAATTCACCCCTCCACTTT

clone_size: .
j_call: TRBJ2-2
d_call: .
v_call: TRBV4-3
cdr3_aa: CASSQDGVSPGELFF
cdr3_nt: TGCGCCAGCAGCCAAGATGGAGTTTCGCCCGGGGAGCTGTTTTTT

clone_size: .
j_call: TRBJ1-2
d_call: TRBD1
v_call: TRBV28
cdr3_aa: CASSYGQGAFSGYTF
cdr3_nt: TGTGCCAGCAGTTACGGACAGGGGGCGTTTAGTGGCTACACCTTC

clone_size: .
j_call: TRBJ1-2
d_call: .
v_call: TRBV7-9
cdr3_aa: CAIKTSNYGYTF
cdr3_nt: TGTGCCATTAAGACATCTAACTATGGCTACACCTTC

clone_size: .
j_call: TRBJ1-2
d_call: TRBD1
v_call: TRBV7-3
cdr3_aa: CASSLGQGASYGYTF
cdr3_nt: TGTGCCAGCAGCCTAGGGCAGGGGGCAAGCTATGGCTACACCTTC

clone_size: few
j_call: TRBJ2-1
d_call: TRBD2
v_call: TRBV28
cdr3_aa: CASRLAGGKDEQFF
cdr3_nt: TGTGCCAGCAGGCTAGCGGGAGGGAAGGATGAGCAGTTCTTC

clone_size: .
j_call: TRBJ1-3
d_call: .
v_call: TRBV4-1
cdr3_aa: CASSQGQPERTIYF
cdr3_nt: TGCGCCAGCAGCCAGGGACAACCCGAGAGAACCATATATTTT

clone_size: .
j_call: TRBJ1-3
d_call: .
v_call: TRBV4-3
cdr3_aa: CASSQGQAGGNTIYF
cdr3_nt: TGCGCCAGCAGCCAAGGACAGGCGGGTGGAAACACCATATATTTT

clone_size: .
j_call: TRBJ2-7
d_call: .
v_call: TRBV5-5
cdr3_aa: CASSPTGSYEQYF
cdr3_nt: TGTGCCAGCAGCCCGACAGGTAGCTACGAGCAGTACTTC

clone_size: .
j_call: TRBJ2-1
d_call: .
v_call: TRBV3-1/TRBV3-2
cdr3_aa: CASSQDWGDEQFF
cdr3_nt: TGTGCCAGCAGCCAAGATTGGGGGGATGAGCAGTTCTTC

clone_size: .
j_call: TRBJ2-2
d_call: TRBD2
v_call: TRBV6-6
cdr3_aa: CASGSRGRNSGELFF
cdr3_nt: TGTGCCAGCGGCTCGCGCGGGAGAAACTCCGGGGAGCTGTTTTTT

clone_size: .
j_call: TRBJ2-5
d_call: TRBD2
v_call: TRBV19
cdr3_aa: CASSPLSGGRETQYF
cdr3_nt: TGTGCCAGTAGTCCTCTGTCGGGGGGTAGAGAGACCCAGTACTTC

clone_size: .
j_call: TRBJ1-1
d_call: .
v_call: TRBV28
cdr3_aa: CASSQVLTEAFF
cdr3_nt: TGTGCCAGCAGCCAGGTCCTCACTGAAGCTTTCTTT

clone_size: few
j_call: TRBJ1-5
d_call: .
v_call: TRBV29-1
cdr3_aa: CSVGEGGNQPQHF
cdr3_nt: TGCAGCGTTGGTGAAGGGGGCAATCAGCCCCAGCATTTT

clone_size: .
j_call: TRBJ1-1
d_call: TRBD1
v_call: TRBV10-3
cdr3_aa: CAISESIGGAEAFF
cdr3_nt: TGTGCCATCAGTGAGTCGATAGGGGGCGCTGAAGCTTTCTTT

clone_size: .
j_call: TRBJ2-1
d_call: TRBD2
v_call: TRBV18
cdr3_aa: CASSPPGAGVYNEQFF
cdr3_nt: TGTGCCAGCTCACCACCGGGAGCGGGAGTTTACAATGAGCAGTTCTTC

clone_size: .
j_call: TRBJ2-7
d_call: TRBD2
v_call: TRBV5-6
cdr3_aa: CASSLGLAGGEQYF
cdr3_nt: TGTGCCAGCAGCTTGGGTCTAGCGGGTGGCGAGCAGTACTTC

clone_size: .
j_call: TRBJ2-3
d_call: .
v_call: TRBV19
cdr3_aa: CASSITVSDTQYF
cdr3_nt: TGTGCCAGTAGTATAACAGTCTCAGATACGCAGTATTTT

clone_size: .
j_call: TRBJ2-7
d_call: .
v_call: TRBV5-1
cdr3_aa: CASSLAMTVYEQYF
cdr3_nt: TGCGCCAGCAGCTTGGCCATGACAGTCTACGAGCAGTACTTC

clone_size: .
j_call: TRBJ2-5
d_call: .
v_call: TRBV7-2
cdr3_aa: CASSLVAAPGETQYF
cdr3_nt: TGTGCCAGCAGCTTAGTAGCGGCCCCGGGAGAGACCCAGTACTTC

clone_size: .
j_call: TRBJ1-1
d_call: .
v_call: TRBV4-3
cdr3_aa: CASSQDSRGLDTEAFF
cdr3_nt: TGCGCCAGCAGCCAAGATTCGAGGGGGTTGGACACTGAAGCTTTCTTT

clone_size: .
j_call: TRBJ1-2
d_call: TRBD1
v_call: TRBV14
cdr3_aa: CASSVRDRGTYGYTF
cdr3_nt: TGTGCCAGCAGCGTCCGGGACAGGGGGACCTATGGCTACACCTTC

clone_size: .
j_call: TRBJ2-5
d_call: .
v_call: TRBV29-1
cdr3_aa: CSVEDDLTGLRRKETQYF
cdr3_nt: TGCAGCGTTGAAGACGACCTGACAGGCCTCAGACGTAAAGAGACCCAGTACTTC